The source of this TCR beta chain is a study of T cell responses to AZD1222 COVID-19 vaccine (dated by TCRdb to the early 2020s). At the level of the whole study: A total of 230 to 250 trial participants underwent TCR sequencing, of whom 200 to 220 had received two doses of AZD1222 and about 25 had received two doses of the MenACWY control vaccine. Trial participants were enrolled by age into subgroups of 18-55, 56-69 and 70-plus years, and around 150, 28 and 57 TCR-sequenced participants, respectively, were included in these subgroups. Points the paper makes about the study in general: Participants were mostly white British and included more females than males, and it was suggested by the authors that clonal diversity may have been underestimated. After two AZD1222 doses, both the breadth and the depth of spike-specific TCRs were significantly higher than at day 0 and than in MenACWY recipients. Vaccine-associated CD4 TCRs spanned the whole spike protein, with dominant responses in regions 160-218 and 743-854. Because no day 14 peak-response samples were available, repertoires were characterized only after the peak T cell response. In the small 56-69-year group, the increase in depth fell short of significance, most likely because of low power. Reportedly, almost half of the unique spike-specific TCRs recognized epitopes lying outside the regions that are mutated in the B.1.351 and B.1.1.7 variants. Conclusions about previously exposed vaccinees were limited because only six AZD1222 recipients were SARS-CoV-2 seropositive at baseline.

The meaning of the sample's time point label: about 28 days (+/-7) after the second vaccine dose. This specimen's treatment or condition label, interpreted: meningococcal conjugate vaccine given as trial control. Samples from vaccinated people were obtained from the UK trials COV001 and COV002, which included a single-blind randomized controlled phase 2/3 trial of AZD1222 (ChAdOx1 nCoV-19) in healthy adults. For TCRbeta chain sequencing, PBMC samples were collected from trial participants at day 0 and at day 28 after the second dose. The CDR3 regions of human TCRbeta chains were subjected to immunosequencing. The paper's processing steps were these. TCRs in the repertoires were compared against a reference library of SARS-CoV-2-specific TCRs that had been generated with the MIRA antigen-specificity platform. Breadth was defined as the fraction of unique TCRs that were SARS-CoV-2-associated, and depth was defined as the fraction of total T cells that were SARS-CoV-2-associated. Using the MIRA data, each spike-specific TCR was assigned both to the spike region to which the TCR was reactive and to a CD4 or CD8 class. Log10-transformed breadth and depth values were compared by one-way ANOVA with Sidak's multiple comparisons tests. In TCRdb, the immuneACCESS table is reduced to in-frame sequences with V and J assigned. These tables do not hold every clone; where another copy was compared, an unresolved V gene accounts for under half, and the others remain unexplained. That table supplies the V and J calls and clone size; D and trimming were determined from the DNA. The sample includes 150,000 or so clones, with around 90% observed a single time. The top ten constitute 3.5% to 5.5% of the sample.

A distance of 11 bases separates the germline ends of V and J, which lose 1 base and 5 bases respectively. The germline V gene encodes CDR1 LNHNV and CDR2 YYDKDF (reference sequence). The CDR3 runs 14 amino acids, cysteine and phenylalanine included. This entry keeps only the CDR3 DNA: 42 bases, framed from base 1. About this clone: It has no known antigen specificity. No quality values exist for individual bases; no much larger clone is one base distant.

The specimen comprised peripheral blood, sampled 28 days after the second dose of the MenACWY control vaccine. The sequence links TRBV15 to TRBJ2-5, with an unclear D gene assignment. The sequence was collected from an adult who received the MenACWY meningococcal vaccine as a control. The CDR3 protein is CATSRVRVYETQYF. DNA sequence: TGTGCCACCAGCAGAGTTCGGGTTTACGAGACCCAGTACTTC. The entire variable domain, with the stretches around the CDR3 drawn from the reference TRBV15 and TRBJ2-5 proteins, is DAMVIQNPRYQVTQFGKPVTLSCSQTLNHNVMYWYQQKSSQAPKLLFHYYDKDFNNEADTPDNFQSRRPNTSFCFLDIRSPGLGDTAMYLCATSRVRVYETQYFGPGTRLLVL.